Here is one T cell receptor beta chain with its context. Its antigen is unknown. The data originate from a study of a mutant IDH1 vaccine in newly diagnosed glioma. Study background: Most patients had received both radiotherapy and temozolomide, the prior options being radiotherapy, temozolomide, or both.

Using immunoSEQ multiplex PCR, the repertoire was profiled, and TCRdb retains in-frame clones only, with some absent. The sample gives fewer than 85,000 clones, around 85% of which show up once; 2.9% is in the top ten. Study findings and constraints: Vaccine-induced immune responses were detected in about 93% of patients.

Time point: baseline, week 1 (first vaccination visit). Treatment here: pre-vaccination baseline after standard-of-care therapy. Each donor presented with a new WHO grade 3 or 4 astrocytoma that tested IDH1-mutant and showed ATRX loss. Germline trimming cut 5 bases from V and 0 bases from J; bases unmatched to any gene: 11. Germline V gene sequence: CDR1 SGHAT, CDR2 FQNNGV. CDR3 length equals 17 residues. The V and J genes are TRBV11-2 and TRBJ2-3; TRBD2 aligns across 7 bases. Sequenced material: PBMCs, taken from a glioma patient treated with radiotherapy, temozolomide or both. The TCR comes from a man aged 25 to 40 with glioma. CDR3: CASSPVGTTASTDTQYF. The CDR3 DNA reads TGTGCCAGCAGCCCGGTGGGGACTACCGCTAGCACAGATACGCAGTATTTT.